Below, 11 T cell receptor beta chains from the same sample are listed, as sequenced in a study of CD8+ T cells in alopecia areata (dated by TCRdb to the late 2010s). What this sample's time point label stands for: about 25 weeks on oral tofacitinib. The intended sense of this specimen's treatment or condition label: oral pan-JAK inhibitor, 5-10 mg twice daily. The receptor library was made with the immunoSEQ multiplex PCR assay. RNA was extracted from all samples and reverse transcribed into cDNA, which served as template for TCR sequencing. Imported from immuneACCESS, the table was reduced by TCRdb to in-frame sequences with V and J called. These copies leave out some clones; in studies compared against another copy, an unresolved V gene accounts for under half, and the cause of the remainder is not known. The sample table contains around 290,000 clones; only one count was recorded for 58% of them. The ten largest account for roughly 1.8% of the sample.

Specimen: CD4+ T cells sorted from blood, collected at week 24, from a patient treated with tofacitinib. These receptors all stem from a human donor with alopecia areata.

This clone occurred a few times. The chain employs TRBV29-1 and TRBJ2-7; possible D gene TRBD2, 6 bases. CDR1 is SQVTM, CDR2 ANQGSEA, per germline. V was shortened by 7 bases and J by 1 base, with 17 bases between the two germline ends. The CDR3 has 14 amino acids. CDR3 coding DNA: TGCAGCGCCCGGAGGGAGAGGAGGTCCTACGAGCAGTACTTC. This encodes CSARRERRSYEQYF.

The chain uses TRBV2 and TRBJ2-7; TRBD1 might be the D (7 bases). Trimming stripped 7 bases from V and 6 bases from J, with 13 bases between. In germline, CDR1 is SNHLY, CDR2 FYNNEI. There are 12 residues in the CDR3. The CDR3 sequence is CASTQGGLEQYF. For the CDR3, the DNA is TGTGCCAGCACCCAGGGGGGTCTCGAGCAGTACTTC.

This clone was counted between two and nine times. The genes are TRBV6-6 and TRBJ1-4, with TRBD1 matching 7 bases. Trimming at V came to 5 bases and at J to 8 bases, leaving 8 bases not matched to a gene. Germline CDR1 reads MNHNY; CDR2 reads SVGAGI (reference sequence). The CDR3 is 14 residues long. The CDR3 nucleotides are TGTGCCAGCAGTGACGACAGGGTGGGGGAAAAACTGTTTTTT. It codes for CASSDDRVGEKLFF.

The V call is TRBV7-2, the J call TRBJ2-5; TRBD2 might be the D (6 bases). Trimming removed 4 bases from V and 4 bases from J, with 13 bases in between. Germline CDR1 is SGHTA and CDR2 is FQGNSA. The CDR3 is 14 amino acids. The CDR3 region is CASSWRGSGETQYF. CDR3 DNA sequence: TGTGCCAGCAGCTGGAGGGGTAGCGGAGAGACCCAGTACTTC.

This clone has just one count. CDR3 sequence: CASSLVVWDTEAFF. As DNA, the CDR3 is TGTGCCAGCAGCTTAGTAGTTTGGGACACTGAAGCTTTCTTT. The chain combines TRBV7-2 with TRBJ1-1; D call uncertain. V was pared by 1 base and J by 3 bases, with 9 bases between. The CDR3 sequence is 14 residues long. CDR1 and CDR2 (germline): SGHTA, FQGNSA. The full variable domain, its missing parts supplied by reference TRBV7-2 and TRBJ1-1, is GAGVSQSPSNKVTEKGKDVELRCDPISGHTALYWYRQSLGQGLEFLIYFQGNSAPDKSGLPSDRFSAERTGGSVSTLTIQRTQQEDSAVYLCASSLVVWDTEAFFGQGTRLTVV.

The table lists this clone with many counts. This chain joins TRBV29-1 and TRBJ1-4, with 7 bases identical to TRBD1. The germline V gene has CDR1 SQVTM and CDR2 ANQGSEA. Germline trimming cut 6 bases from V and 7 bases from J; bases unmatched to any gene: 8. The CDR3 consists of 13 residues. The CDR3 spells CSVGQALGEKLFF. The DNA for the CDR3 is TGCAGCGTCGGACAGGCCCTGGGTGAAAAACTGTTTTTT.

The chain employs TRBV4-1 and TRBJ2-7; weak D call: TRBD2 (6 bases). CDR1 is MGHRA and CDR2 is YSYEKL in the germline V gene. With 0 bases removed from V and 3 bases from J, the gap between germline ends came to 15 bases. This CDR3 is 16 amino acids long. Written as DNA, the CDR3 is TGCGCCAGCAGCCAAGACCAAGGAGGGCTGGTCTACGAGCAGTACTTC. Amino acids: CASSQDQGGLVYEQYF.

The CDR3, as DNA: TGTGCCACCAGCAGAGCAGGGGGCAGGTACTATGGCTACACCTTC. Amino acid sequence: CATSRAGGRYYGYTF. The chain employs TRBV15 and TRBJ1-2; TRBD1 aligns across 8 bases. V trimming: 1 base; J trimming: 3 bases; junction bases outside the gene matches: 4. CDR1 LNHNV and CDR2 YYDKDF come from the germline V gene (reference sequence). The CDR3 has 15 residues.

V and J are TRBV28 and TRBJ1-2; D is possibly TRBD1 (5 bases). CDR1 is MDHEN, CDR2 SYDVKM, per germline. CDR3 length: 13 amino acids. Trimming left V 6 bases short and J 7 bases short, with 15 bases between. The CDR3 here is CASRKGQAGGYTF. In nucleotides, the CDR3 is TGTGCCAGCAGAAAGGGGCAGGCGGGTGGCTACACCTTC.

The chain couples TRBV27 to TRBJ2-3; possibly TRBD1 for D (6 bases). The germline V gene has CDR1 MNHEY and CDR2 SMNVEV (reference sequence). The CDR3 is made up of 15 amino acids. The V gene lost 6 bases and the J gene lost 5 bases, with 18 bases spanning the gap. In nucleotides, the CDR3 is TGTGCCAGCAGGCTACCGGGACACCCAATAGATACGCAGTATTTT. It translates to CASRLPGHPIDTQYF.

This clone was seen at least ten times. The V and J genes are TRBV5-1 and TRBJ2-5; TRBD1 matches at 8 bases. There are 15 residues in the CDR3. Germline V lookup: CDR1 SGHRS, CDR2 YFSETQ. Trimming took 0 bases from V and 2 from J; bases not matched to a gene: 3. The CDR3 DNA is TGCGCCAGCAGCTTGGGGGACAGGCTACAAGAGACCCAGTACTTC. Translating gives CASSLGDRLQETQYF.